The clone carrying this TCR beta chain showed up just once. Its antigen is not known. The assay was immunoSEQ multiplex PCR, and TCRdb's table has in-frame clones only and misses some. The repertoire has approximately 40,000 clones, 80% of them found once; the top ten carry approximately 3.9%. This specimen belongs to a study of OX40 agonist ivuxolimab in advanced cancers. General observations from the study: On average, a greater number of expanded clones characterised CD8+ T cells relative to CD4+.

The starting material was CD4+ or CD8+ T cells sorted from blood, obtained in a trial of the OX40 agonist ivuxolimab. The sequence derives from an adult with an advanced solid tumor such as melanoma, head and neck, liver or kidney cancer.

The CDR3 reads CASSSLDRTYEQYF. In DNA, the CDR3 is TGTGCCAGCAGCTCCTTGGACAGAACCTACGAGCAGTACTTC. The V call is TRBV11-2, the J call TRBJ2-7, with D tentatively TRBD1 (6 bases). Germline loops: CDR1 SGHAT, CDR2 FQNNGV. The CDR3 length is 14 residues. The germline V and J ends were trimmed by 4 bases and 2 bases, with 12 bases remaining between them.